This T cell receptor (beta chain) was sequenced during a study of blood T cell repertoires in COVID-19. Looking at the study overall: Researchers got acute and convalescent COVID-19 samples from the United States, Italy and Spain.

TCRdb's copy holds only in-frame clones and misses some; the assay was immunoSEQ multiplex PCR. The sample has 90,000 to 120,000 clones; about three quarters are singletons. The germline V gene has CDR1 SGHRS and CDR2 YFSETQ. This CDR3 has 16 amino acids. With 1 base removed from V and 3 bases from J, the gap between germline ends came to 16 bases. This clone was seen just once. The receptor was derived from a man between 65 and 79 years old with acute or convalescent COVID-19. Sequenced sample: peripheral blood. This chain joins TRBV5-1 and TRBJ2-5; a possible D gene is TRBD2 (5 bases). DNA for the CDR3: TGCGCCAGCAGCTTGCCTCTTCGGGATCCCGAAGAGACCCAGTACTTC. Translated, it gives CASSLPLRDPEETQYF.